The 29 T cell receptor beta chains in this list originate from one sample, sequenced in a study of T-cell reconstitution after alpha-beta-depleted transplantation in children. As it was prepared, the TCRbeta library received unique molecular identifiers. One entry per CDR3 protein results from TCRdb running MiXCR on the PCR reads. This sample yields 120,000 to 150,000 distinct CDR3 sequences, of which 8.5% to 10% are seen a single time; roughly 18% belongs to the top ten. This specimen consisted of PBMCs, mostly from graft donor cells, obtained 180 days after TCRalphabeta/CD19-depleted stem cell transplant. These receptors originate from a female patient aged 2 to 10 who had a stem cell transplant for congenital amegakaryocytic thrombocytopenia, so the T cells may come from the graft donor.

The sample holds many counts of this clonotype. The V call is TRBV20-1, the J call TRBJ1-4; TRBD1 matches 9 bases. The V gene's germline CDR1 is DFQATT and CDR2 SNEGSKA (reference sequence). The CDR3 contains 12 residues. Trimming removed 6 bases from V and 10 bases from J; junction bases left unmatched: 6. The CDR3: CSAPQGAGKLFF. CDR3 nucleotide sequence: TGCAGTGCCCCACAGGGGGCAGGAAAACTGTTTTTT.

This clonotype showed up just a few times. This chain joins TRBV11-2 and TRBJ2-7; no definite D call. Trimming left V 3 bases short and J 6 bases short, with 9 bases between. The CDR3 length is 12 residues. Germline V lookup: CDR1 SGHAT, CDR2 FQNNGV. The CDR3 protein is CASSFGHGEQYF. The CDR3, as DNA: TGTGCCAGCAGCTTTGGCCACGGCGAGCAGTACTTC.

This clonotype was seen ten or more times. CDR3 residues: CASSLALGGQASYEQYF. The CDR3 nucleotides are TGTGCCAGCAGTTTAGCCCTTGGTGGACAGGCCTCCTACGAGCAGTACTTC. The chain recombines TRBV12-3 or TRBV12-4 with TRBJ2-7; 7 bases fit TRBD1. With 0 bases clipped from V and 0 bases from J, the junction kept 8 bases outside the gene matches. This CDR3 region has 17 residues.

As regards this clonotype: Just one base apart from a much larger clone, this may be a read error. The chain employs TRBV12-3 or TRBV12-4 and TRBJ2-3, with 7 bases matching TRBD1. The CDR3 spans 15 residues. CDR3 in amino acids: CATSAPVQGSDTRYF. The CDR3 DNA reads TGTGCCACTTCAGCTCCCGTACAGGGGTCAGATACGCGGTATTTT.

This chain uses TRBV30 with TRBJ2-7, with 10 bases lining up with TRBD1. The CDR3 is 14 amino acids. The ends lost 0 bases at V and 4 bases at J; junction bases unmatched: 3. Germline CDR1 and CDR2: GTSNPN and SVGIG (reference sequence). The DNA for the CDR3 is TGTGCCTGGAGTGTAGACAGGGGGCGGTACGAGCAGTACTTC. It is translated as CAWSVDRGRYEQYF.

In this sample, this clonotype turned up many times. The rearrangement joins TRBV5-1 to TRBJ2-3; the match to TRBD1 covers 7 bases. The ends lost 4 bases at V and 1 base at J; junction bases unmatched: 9. The CDR3 has 16 amino acids. In germline, CDR1 is SGHRS, CDR2 YFSETQ. CDR3 loop: CASSGDSVLGTDTQYF. CDR3 sequence (DNA): TGCGCCAGCAGCGGGGACAGTGTACTGGGCACAGATACGCAGTATTTT.

This clonotype appeared many times. This chain connects TRBV6-2 or TRBV6-3 to TRBJ1-5, with 7 bases lining up with TRBD1. After removal of 6 bases from V and 5 bases from J, the junction contained 4 bases not matched to a gene. CDR3 length equals 13 residues. Germline V CDR1 and CDR2: MNHEY, SVGEGT. Here the CDR3 reads CASSFGQDQPQHF. The CDR3 bases are TGTGCCAGCAGCTTCGGACAGGATCAGCCCCAGCATTTT.

This clonotype showed up many times. This chain links TRBV7-9 with TRBJ2-1; D is perhaps TRBD2 (8 bases). V lost 5 bases and J lost 4, with 18 bases in between. CDR1 and CDR2 (germline): SEHNR, FQNEAQ (reference sequence). The CDR3 sequence is 16 residues long. The CDR3 DNA follows: TGTGCCAGCAGCACCCTGGCGGGGGGACAGTACAATGAGCAGTTCTTC. Its protein product is CASSTLAGGQYNEQFF.

The rearrangement uses TRBV5-6 and TRBJ1-2, with 9 positions matching TRBD1. The CDR3 has 14 amino acids. The ends lost 0 bases at V and 5 bases at J; junction bases unmatched: 2. Germline CDR1 is SGHDT and CDR2 is YYEEEE. DNA for the CDR3: TGTGCCAGCAGCTTGGGGGACAGGGTTTATGGCTACACCTTC. This encodes CASSLGDRVYGYTF.

At least ten counts were recorded for this clonotype. The gene calls are TRBV3-1 and TRBJ1-6; D is ambiguous. V was cut by 1 base and J by 2 bases, with 3 bases left in between. The germline CDR1 and CDR2 sequences are LGHDT and YNNKEL (reference sequence). The length of the CDR3 is 14 residues. As DNA, the CDR3 is TGTGCCAGCAGCCAAGCTCCCTATAATTCACCCCTCCACTTT. Translated, it gives CASSQAPYNSPLHF.

This clonotype was detected ten times or more. The rearrangement joins TRBV6-5 to TRBJ2-1; 11 nucleotides match TRBD2. V was pared by 2 bases and J by 5 bases, with 5 bases of the junction left unmatched. CDR3 size: 16 residues. CDR1 MNHEY and CDR2 SVGAGI come from the germline V gene. Here the CDR3 reads CASSYTTGLADNEQFF. The CDR3 nucleotides are TGTGCCAGCAGTTACACCACGGGACTAGCGGACAATGAGCAGTTCTTC.

Comment on this clonotype: A read error may be the cause here, since a much bigger clone is one base away. The chain recombines TRBV12-3 or TRBV12-4 with TRBJ2-7; TRBD2 is a possible D gene (6 bases). The CDR3 is 14 amino acids. V lost 5 bases, J lost 9 bases, and 20 bases lay in between. This CDR3 is CASSQGLNQFRQYF. CDR3 nucleotide sequence: TGTGCCAGCAGTCAGGGACTCAACCAATTCCGGCAGTACTTC.

This clonotype was detected many times. The gene calls are TRBV3-1 and TRBJ1-1; no reliable D call. V lost 3 bases to trimming and J lost 1 base, with 9 bases between them. Per germline, CDR1 LGHDT and CDR2 YNNKEL (reference sequence). The CDR3 has 14 residues. The CDR3 nucleotides are TGTGCCAGCAGCCACGAGAGTAGGAACACTGAAGCTTTCTTT. It encodes CASSHESRNTEAFF.

This clonotype was counted ten times or more. The chain combines TRBV29-1 with TRBJ2-5; 7 nucleotides line up with TRBD1. The germline CDR1 and CDR2 sequences are SQVTM and ANQGSEA. The trim removed 1 base at V and 3 bases at J, leaving 14 bases unmatched. The CDR3 is 17 residues long. The CDR3 loop reads CSVEVTGTTGFEETQYF. The CDR3 nucleotides read TGCAGCGTTGAAGTGACAGGGACCACGGGTTTTGAAGAGACCCAGTACTTC.

Details on this clonotype: A clone one base away is much larger, so this may be a read error. This CDR3 is missing its conserved last phenylalanine or tryptophan, likely due to a read error. V is TRBV20-1 and J is TRBJ2-5, with TRBD2 identical over 10 bases. The CDR3 consists of 14 residues. Germline-derived CDR1 and CDR2 are DFQATT and SNEGSKA (reference sequence). V lost 4 bases and J lost 5; bases outside the gene matches: 7. The CDR3 coding sequence is TGCAGTGCTAATCTAGCGGGAGTTGCGGAGACCCAGTACTTG. Protein product: CSANLAGVAETQYL.

Notes on this clonotype: Just one base apart from a much larger clone, this may be a read error. This chain connects TRBV12-3 or TRBV12-4 to TRBJ2-4; D unresolved. The CDR3 contains 12 residues. DNA of the CDR3: TGTGCCAGCAGTTTGGTTGAGAACATTCACTACTTC. Its translation: CASSLVENIHYF.

This clonotype was counted at least ten times. The V and J genes are TRBV7-9 and TRBJ2-1, with D uncertain. Germline assignment: CDR1 SEHNR and CDR2 FQNEAQ (reference sequence). The CDR3 is 11 amino acids. The V and J ends lost 1 base and 15 bases respectively, with 10 bases between them. Written as DNA, the CDR3 is TGTGCCAGCAGCTTAGAATGGGTCCCGTTCTTC. It translates to CASSLEWVPFF.

This clonotype has ten or more counts. V usage is TRBV11-2 and J usage is TRBJ2-2; no clear D gene. The V end was cut by 4 bases, the J end by 0 bases, with 6 bases between. The CDR3 is made up of 14 amino acids. The germline gives CDR1 SGHAT, CDR2 FQNNGV. The CDR3 loop is CASSSSTNTGELFF. The DNA for the CDR3 is TGTGCCAGCAGCTCTTCCACGAACACCGGGGAGCTGTTTTTT. Full variable domain (remainder filled in from reference TRBV11-2 and TRBJ2-2): EAGVAQSPRYKIIEKRQSVAFWCNPISGHATLYWYQQILGQGPKLLIQFQNNGVVDDSQLPKDRFSAERLKGVDSTLKIQPAKLEDSAVYLCASSSSTNTGELFFGEGSRLTVL.

This chain joins TRBV5-1 and TRBJ1-2; D remains ambiguous. V lost 1 base, J lost 8 bases, and 15 bases lay in between. In germline, CDR1 is SGHRS, CDR2 YFSETQ. This CDR3 is 14 amino acids long. The CDR3, as DNA: TGCGCCAGCAGCTTGTCGGCCGTTCGACGGGGCTACACCTTC. Translation: CASSLSAVRRGYTF.

In this sample, this clonotype turned up many times. This chain connects TRBV29-1 to TRBJ2-6; D perhaps matches TRBD1 (5 bases). Trimming left V 7 bases short and J 4 bases short, with 17 bases between. The germline CDR1 and CDR2 sequences are SQVTM and ANQGSEA. The CDR3 runs to 15 residues. The CDR3 protein is CSAVVSGSGANVLTF. The CDR3 DNA is TGCAGCGCAGTTGTGTCAGGGTCGGGGGCCAACGTCCTGACTTTC.

J is TRBJ1-2 and V is TRBV5-1; D is ambiguous. The CDR3 has 14 amino acids. The germline V gene has CDR1 SGHRS and CDR2 YFSETQ. Trimming removed 0 bases from V and 7 bases from J, with 13 bases in between. For the CDR3, the DNA is TGCGCCAGCAGCTTGGGGATGGTAGCCGGTGGCTACACCTTC. Translating it yields CASSLGMVAGGYTF.

This clonotype was detected a few times. The J gene is TRBJ1-6, the V gene TRBV28; maybe TRBD1 (5 bases). This CDR3 has 16 residues. The V end lost 6 bases, the J end lost 0 bases, and 12 bases lay between the germline ends. The V gene's germline CDR1 is MDHEN and CDR2 SYDVKM. CDR3 sequence reads: CASRPTVSSYNSPLHF. The CDR3 DNA reads TGTGCCAGCAGACCGACAGTAAGCTCCTATAATTCACCCCTCCACTTT.

This clonotype was observed at least ten times. The chain's CDR3 is CASSLAGAGNQPQHF. CDR3 coding DNA: TGTGCCAGCAGTTTGGCCGGGGCCGGCAATCAGCCCCAGCATTTT. V usage is TRBV28 and J usage is TRBJ1-5; D may be TRBD1 (5 bases). V lost 3 bases, J lost 2 bases, and 11 bases lay in between. The germline V gene has CDR1 MDHEN and CDR2 SYDVKM. The CDR3 extends over 15 amino acids.

The chain combines TRBV18 with TRBJ1-1, with 8 bases aligning to TRBD1. The CDR3 covers 13 residues. Losses at the gene ends were 4 bases for V and 4 bases for J; bases not matched to a gene: 2. From germline, CDR1 is KGHSH and CDR2 LQKENI. This CDR3 reads CASSRQGFTEAFF. The CDR3 DNA is TGTGCCAGCTCACGACAGGGGTTCACTGAAGCTTTCTTT.

This clonotype was seen only a few times. The chain uses TRBV27 and TRBJ2-1, with D hard to call. The CDR3 has 16 amino acids. Trimming stripped 5 bases from V and 0 bases from J, with 14 bases between. Germline CDR1 is MNHEY and CDR2 is SMNVEV (reference sequence). The CDR3 sequence: CASSPPRGSSYNEQFF. CDR3 DNA sequence: TGTGCCAGCAGTCCACCCCGAGGCAGCTCCTACAATGAGCAGTTCTTC.

This clonotype was observed at least ten times. The chain recombines TRBV20-1 with TRBJ2-7; D is perhaps TRBD2 (5 bases). The V end was cut by 5 bases, the J end by 3 bases, with 20 bases between. CDR1 is DFQATT and CDR2 is SNEGSKA in the germline V gene (reference sequence). This CDR3 region has 15 residues. The chain's CDR3 is CSAGGISETNYEQYF. The CDR3 bases are TGCAGTGCTGGAGGCATCAGCGAGACTAACTACGAGCAGTACTTC.

This clonotype has ten or more counts. V usage is TRBV10-3 and J usage is TRBJ2-5, with TRBD1 identical over 8 bases. V lost 7 bases and J lost 5; bases outside the gene matches: 6. Germline CDR1 reads ENHRY; CDR2 reads SYGVKD. The CDR3 sequence is 13 residues long. The CDR3 region has the DNA TGTGCCATCACCCAGGGGGCGGGTGAGACCCAGTACTTC. This codes for CAITQGAGETQYF.

V is TRBV4-2 and J is TRBJ2-1, with 8 bases fitting TRBD1. Germline V gene data show CDR1 as LGHNA and CDR2 as YNFKEQ. The V and J ends lost 1 base and 2 bases, in that order; junction bases with no gene match: 4. CDR3 length: 16 amino acids. Here the CDR3 reads CASSQAGTGPYNEQFF. The CDR3 bases are TGTGCCAGCAGCCAAGCCGGGACAGGTCCCTACAATGAGCAGTTCTTC.

At least ten counts were recorded for this clonotype. The chain couples TRBV10-3 to TRBJ2-2; 7 bases are shared with TRBD2. The CDR3 has 17 amino acids. Germline lookup yields CDR1 ENHRY and CDR2 SYGVKD. With V trimmed by 2 bases and J by 6 bases, 12 bases remained unmatched. For the CDR3, the DNA is TGTGCCATCAGTGAGAGGTTCGGGACTATGCAGGCCGGGGAGCTGTTTTTT. It yields the protein CAISERFGTMQAGELFF.